This T cell receptor (beta chain) was captured in a study of blood T cell repertoires in COVID-19. Looking at the study overall: There were acute and convalescent COVID-19 samples, and they came from the United States, Italy and Spain.

V dropped 2 bases and J dropped 5 bases, with 6 bases sitting between them. This CDR3 is 13 amino acids long. Germline assignment: CDR1 SGHTA and CDR2 FQGTGA. Measured with immunoSEQ multiplex PCR; TCRdb has only the in-frame clones, and not every one. The sample includes around 150,000 clones, 60% to 85% of them seen just once. This clonotype was sampled from a man aged 50-60 years with acute or convalescent COVID-19. Sequencing was done on a sample of peripheral blood. The J gene is TRBJ2-2, the V gene TRBV7-3; D gene uncertain. CDR3 sequence: CASSLGQTGELFF. The CDR3 nucleotides read TGTGCCAGCAGCTTAGGGCAAACCGGGGAGCTGTTTTTT.